These T cell receptor beta chains were read from a single sample in a study of T cell responses to AZD1222 COVID-19 vaccine. Assay: immunoSEQ multiplex PCR; the TCRdb copy retains only in-frame clones and omits some. This sample yields tens of thousands of clones, of which 75% to 95% are seen a single time; roughly 4.5% belongs to the top ten. The sequencing here drew on peripheral blood, taken on day 0 of MenACWY control vaccination. The receptor set was obtained from an adult in good health. The CDR3 runs from the conserved cysteine through the conserved F or W. The D gene is left open where the match is weak.

d_gene | j_gene | v_gene | CDR3aa
. | TRBJ1-4 | TRBV5-4 | CASSGGVTTNEKLFF
. | TRBJ2-1 | TRBV3-1/TRBV3-2 | CASSQEPGGEQFF
TRBD1 | TRBJ2-7 | TRBV7-2 | CASSLVLGDSEQYF
. | TRBJ1-5 | TRBV7-6 | CASSLAGIGQPQHF
TRBD1 | TRBJ1-1 | TRBV6-6 | CASIWGTGTNTEAFF
TRBD1 | TRBJ2-3 | TRBV4-3 | CASSQDLGQGITDTQYF
TRBD2 | TRBJ2-1 | TRBV24-1 | CATSDFTSGRAGEQFF
TRBD1 | TRBJ2-5 | TRBV3-1/TRBV3-2 | CASWDRGRETQYF
. | TRBJ1-2 | TRBV5-6 | CASSSQVNYGYTF
. | TRBJ2-3 | TRBV28 | CASSLGGTDTQYF
. | TRBJ2-4 | TRBV29-1 | CSVELAHVAKNIQYF
TRBD1 | TRBJ1-3 | TRBV6-5 | CASSQQGGPGNTIYF
TRBD2 | TRBJ2-4 | TRBV7-9 | CASSLASGKGNIQYF
. | TRBJ2-2 | TRBV11-2 | CASSLGTAGELFF
. | TRBJ1-1 | TRBV28 | CASMEGGRGQNTEAFF
. | TRBJ1-3 | TRBV11-2 | CASSWAPSSSGNTIYF
TRBD1 | TRBJ1-6 | TRBV5-5 | CASRGNGDRGFSSYNSPLHF
TRBD1 | TRBJ2-7 | TRBV25-1 | CASSPSHRGRSGEQYF
. | TRBJ1-1 | TRBV29-1 | CSVEPLTIVSGTENTEAFF
. | TRBJ1-2 | TRBV19 | CASTPGSYGYTF
TRBD2 | TRBJ2-7 | TRBV27 | CASSAPILAGVYEQYF
TRBD2 | TRBJ2-1 | TRBV15 | CATSRGTSGMYNEQFF